These 19 T cell receptor beta chains share one sample of origin, sequenced in a study of blood T cell repertoires in COVID-19. Assay used: immunoSEQ multiplex PCR; TCRdb lists only in-frame clones, some missing. The sample comprises 200,000 to 250,000 clones, about 90% of which are singletons, and roughly 16% rests with the top ten. Specimen: PBMCs or T cells enriched from blood (not recorded which). Receptors originate from a young man who had been exposed to COVID-19.

The chain links TRBV7-2 to TRBJ2-1; the match to TRBD2 covers 10 bases. The germline gives CDR1 SGHTA, CDR2 FQGNSA. Trimming took 1 base from V and 0 from J; bases not matched to a gene: 6. The CDR3 spans 18 residues. In nucleotides, the CDR3 is TGTGCCAGCAGCTTAGTTAGCGGGGGGACCAGCTCCTACAATGAGCAGTTCTTC. Amino acid sequence: CASSLVSGGTSSYNEQFF.

The chain employs TRBV7-9 and TRBJ1-1; D gene unclear. The V and J ends lost 4 bases and 2 bases respectively, with 17 bases between them. Germline V gene sequence: CDR1 SEHNR, CDR2 FQNEAQ (reference sequence). The CDR3 sequence is 16 residues long. In nucleotides, the CDR3 is TGTGCCAGCAGCTCAAGCTTACGACACAGAAACACTGAAGCTTTCTTT. Translating gives CASSSSLRHRNTEAFF.

This clone has ten or more counts. The gene calls are TRBV19 and TRBJ2-5, with 13 bases lining up with TRBD2. V was pared by 5 bases and J by 4 bases, with 4 bases of the junction left unmatched. The germline gives CDR1 LNHDA, CDR2 SQIVND (reference sequence). The CDR3 extends over 15 amino acids. CDR3 coding DNA: TGTGCCAGTAGTCCTCGGACTAGCGGGGGAGAGACCCAGTACTTC. Translating gives CASSPRTSGGETQYF.

The chain combines TRBV12-3 or TRBV12-4 with TRBJ2-7; D may be TRBD1 (6 bases). The CDR3 extends over 12 amino acids. Trimming removed 5 bases from V and 6 bases from J, with 11 bases in between. CDR3 sequence reads: CASSVYRAEQYF. Written as DNA, the CDR3 is TGTGCCAGCAGTGTCTACAGGGCCGAGCAGTACTTC.

This clone occurred a few times. Other nucleotide sequences from this sample produce the same CDR3. The V and J genes are TRBV5-1 and TRBJ2-3; D is unresolved. Trimming shortened V by 4 bases and J by 2 bases, and 8 bases separated the two germline ends. Germline lookup yields CDR1 SGHRS and CDR2 YFSETQ. CDR3 length equals 13 residues. CDR3 bases: TGCGCCAGCAGCCTAACCTCCACAGATACGCAGTATTTT. Translating it yields CASSLTSTDTQYF.

This clone has more than one count but fewer than ten. The gene calls are TRBV14 and TRBJ1-1; TRBD1 matches at 9 bases. With 1 base clipped from V and 9 bases from J, the junction kept 3 bases outside the gene matches. This CDR3 is built from 13 residues. Germline V gene lookup returns CDR1 SGHDN and CDR2 FVKESK. CDR3 sequence: CASSQVGTGQAFF. The CDR3 region has the DNA TGTGCCAGCAGCCAAGTGGGGACAGGGCAAGCTTTCTTT.

V is TRBV15 and J is TRBJ1-6; D remains ambiguous. Trimming removed 0 bases from V and 7 bases from J, with 16 bases in between. CDR1 LNHNV and CDR2 YYDKDF come from the germline V gene (reference sequence). CDR3 size: 17 residues. CDR3: CATSRDVGRLTNSPLHF. CDR3 sequence (DNA): TGTGCCACCAGCAGAGACGTTGGCAGGTTAACCAATTCACCCCTCCACTTT.

The gene calls are TRBV7-2 and TRBJ1-2; 9 bases align to TRBD1. V gave up 1 base and J gave up 5 bases; unmatched junction bases: 5. Germline CDR1 is SGHTA and CDR2 is FQGNSA. The CDR3 is made up of 15 amino acids. This chain's CDR3 is CASSLGGTGRYGYTF. As DNA, the CDR3 is TGTGCCAGCAGCTTAGGGGGGACAGGGCGGTATGGCTACACCTTC.

This clone appeared once. The chain recombines TRBV4-2 with TRBJ2-5, with TRBD2 matching 11 bases. This CDR3 contains 16 residues. The ends lost 5 bases at V and 5 bases at J; junction bases unmatched: 10. In germline, CDR1 is LGHNA, CDR2 YNFKEQ. The CDR3 sequence: CASSYSSGGAGETQYF. As DNA, the CDR3 is TGTGCCAGCAGCTATAGTAGCGGGGGGGCCGGGGAGACCCAGTACTTC.

The chain joins TRBV19 to TRBJ1-2; weak D call: TRBD1 (5 bases). V gave up 7 bases and J gave up 6 bases, with 18 bases separating them. CDR3 length: 14 amino acids. Germline CDR1 LNHDA, CDR2 SQIVND (reference sequence). CDR3 nucleotide sequence: TGTGCCAGTAAGAGGGAGGCAGGGTCGGATGGCTACACCTTC. Protein: CASKREAGSDGYTF.

This chain joins TRBV6-5 and TRBJ1-5; no firm D call. CDR3 size: 16 residues. V shed 2 bases and J shed 6 bases, with 17 bases lying between them. Germline CDR1 MNHEY, CDR2 SVGAGI. The CDR3 sequence is CASSYRHPGRGQPQHF. Written as DNA, the CDR3 is TGTGCCAGCAGTTACCGGCATCCTGGGCGGGGTCAGCCCCAGCATTTT.

V gene TRBV6-4 combines with J gene TRBJ2-1, with a tentative D call TRBD2 (6 bases). The V end lost 2 bases, the J end lost 8 bases, and 16 bases lay between the germline ends. Per the germline V gene, CDR1 is MRHNA and CDR2 is SNTAGT. There are 15 residues in the CDR3. As DNA, the CDR3 is TGTGCCAGCAGTGACACCCGACTAGGTTGGCATGAGCAGTTCTTC. Translated: CASSDTRLGWHEQFF.

The V gene is TRBV6-2 or TRBV6-3, the J gene TRBJ1-4; a weak D match, TRBD1 (6 bases). The CDR3 has 15 amino acids. The V gene's germline CDR1 is MNHEY and CDR2 SVGEGT. Trimming shortened V by 0 bases and J by 16 bases, and 21 bases separated the two germline ends. The CDR3 is CASSYSRARPPGQFF. The CDR3 DNA follows: TGTGCCAGCAGTTACTCGCGGGCCCGCCCGCCGGGACAGTTTTTT.

J is TRBJ2-2 and V is TRBV7-9; TRBD2 agrees at 14 bases. The length of the CDR3 is 18 residues. CDR1 and CDR2 from the germline V gene are SEHNR and FQNEAQ (reference sequence). The V segment lost 4 bases and the J segment 4 bases; nucleotides outside the gene matches: 8. The CDR3 bases are TGTGCCAGCAGCTCCATGACTAGCGGGGGGGCCCTCACCGGGGAGCTGTTTTTT. This translates into CASSSMTSGGALTGELFF.

The V gene is TRBV19, the J gene TRBJ1-2; D gene unclear. Trimming removed 5 bases from V and 3 bases from J, with 10 bases in between. This CDR3 comprises 13 residues. The V gene's germline CDR1 is LNHDA and CDR2 SQIVND (reference sequence). The DNA for the CDR3 is TGTGCCAGTAGTCCTGGTACAGACTATGGCTACACCTTC. As protein: CASSPGTDYGYTF. The variable domain in full, completed from reference TRBV19 and TRBJ1-2, reads DGGITQSPKYLFRKEGQNVTLSCEQNLNHDAMYWYRQDPGQGLRLIYYSQIVNDFQKGDIAEGYSVSREKKESFPLTVTSAQKNPTAFYLCASSPGTDYGYTFGSGTRLTVV.

This chain uses TRBV19 with TRBJ1-2; no definite D call. CDR3 length: 12 amino acids. Germline CDR1 and CDR2: LNHDA and SQIVND (reference sequence). Trimming removed 2 bases at V and 8 bases at J, with 9 bases between. The CDR3 coding sequence is TGTGCCAGTAGTATAACCTACGAGGGCTACACCTTC. This translates into CASSITYEGYTF.

The chain has TRBV4-1 and TRBJ2-3; D remains ambiguous. This CDR3 contains 15 residues. Germline values: CDR1 MGHRA, CDR2 YSYEKL. Trimming stripped 4 bases from V and 2 bases from J, with 13 bases between. CDR3 protein: CASSPLSRVTDTQYF. CDR3 DNA sequence: TGCGCCAGCAGCCCCCTAAGTCGGGTCACAGATACGCAGTATTTT.

This clone was found once. V and J are TRBV7-7 and TRBJ1-5; D gene unclear. The V gene's germline CDR1 is SSHAT and CDR2 FNYEAQ (reference sequence). With 4 bases removed from V and 5 bases from J, the gap between germline ends came to 15 bases. The CDR3 extends over 15 amino acids. This CDR3 is CASSSPKERDQPQHF. CDR3 bases: TGTGCCAGCAGCTCCCCAAAAGAGCGGGATCAGCCCCAGCATTTT.

The chain links TRBV30 to TRBJ1-2; 9 bases map to TRBD1. The CDR3 loop spans 14 amino acids. Germline CDR1 and CDR2: GTSNPN and SVGIG (reference sequence). Trimming cost V 1 base and J 0 bases; bases outside gene matches: 0. CDR3 in amino acids: CAWSGQGANYGYTF. CDR3 sequence (DNA): TGTGCCTGGAGTGGACAGGGGGCTAACTATGGCTACACCTTC.